Shown below are 28 T cell receptor beta chains from a single sample sequenced in a study of identical twins. TCRdb used MiXCR to reprocess the 5' RACE reads, holding one entry per CDR3 protein. The sample records 1,800,000 or so distinct CDR3 sequences, roughly a third being singletons. The specimen was cord blood. These receptors all stem from a newborn girl in good health.

This chain connects TRBV13 to TRBJ2-7; D possibly matches TRBD1 or TRBD2 (6 bases each). The length of the CDR3 is 16 residues. Germline-derived CDR1 and CDR2 are PRHDT and FYEKMQ (reference sequence). V lost 4 bases and J 6 bases, leaving 22 bases between the germline ends. CDR3 nucleotide sequence: TGTGCCAGCAGCTCATACAGCTCCGGGGGCCTGGGCGAGCAGTACTTC. Residues: CASSSYSSGGLGEQYF.

The chain recombines TRBV20-1 with TRBJ2-7; D not certain. The CDR3 consists of 13 residues. Per the germline V gene, CDR1 is DFQATT and CDR2 is SNEGSKA (reference sequence). Trimming removed 0 bases at V and 12 bases at J, with 18 bases between. The CDR3 DNA reads as TGCAGTGCTAGAGACTATCGGATTCCCACTTGGTACTTC. Protein sequence: CSARDYRIPTWYF.

This clonotype came up once. The chain joins TRBV24-1 to TRBJ2-3, with TRBD1 identical over 7 bases. The length of the CDR3 is 14 residues. Trimming at V came to 5 bases and at J to 10 bases, leaving 11 bases not matched to a gene. Germline loops: CDR1 KGHDR, CDR2 SFDVKD. Here the CDR3 DNA reads TGTGCCACCAGTGGTCCCGACAGGGCTTCAGCGCAGTATTTT. Its protein is CATSGPDRASAQYF.

This clonotype was seen only a few times. The V call is TRBV29-1, the J call TRBJ1-1; D perhaps matches TRBD1 (5 bases). The CDR3 loop spans 11 amino acids. Germline V gene data show CDR1 as SQVTM and CDR2 as ANQGSEA. V lost 4 bases to trimming and J lost 7 bases, with 10 bases between them. This chain's CDR3 is CSVGGAIEAFF. CDR3 nucleotides: TGCAGCGTTGGAGGGGCTATTGAAGCTTTCTTT.

This chain connects TRBV20-1 to TRBJ2-7, with 7 bases identical to TRBD2. CDR1 is DFQATT and CDR2 is SNEGSKA in the germline V gene (reference sequence). This CDR3 contains 14 residues. The V and J ends lost 5 bases and 0 bases, in that order; junction bases with no gene match: 7. CDR3 residues: CSAGGGGVSYEQYF. DNA of the CDR3: TGCAGTGCTGGGGGGGGAGGGGTCTCCTACGAGCAGTACTTC.

This clonotype has more than one count but fewer than ten. This chain links TRBV6-5 with TRBJ1-1, with TRBD1 identical over 10 bases. The CDR3 has 15 residues. V shed 2 bases, J shed 0 bases, and the junction held 0 bases outside the gene matches. Germline CDR1 is MNHEY and CDR2 is SVGAGI. The CDR3 region is CASSYDRGLNTEAFF. The CDR3 bases are TGTGCCAGCAGTTACGACAGGGGGCTGAACACTGAAGCTTTCTTT.

A few counts support this clonotype. This chain joins TRBV28 and TRBJ2-7; D not resolved. This CDR3 is built from 13 residues. The V gene's germline CDR1 is MDHEN and CDR2 SYDVKM. The V end was cut by 0 bases, the J end by 5 bases, with 8 bases between. Written as DNA, the CDR3 is TGTGCCAGCAGTTTATGGAGCTCAAACGAGCAGTACTTC. Amino acid sequence: CASSLWSSNEQYF. Variable domain in full (rest from reference TRBV28 and TRBJ2-7): DVKVTQSSRYLVKRTGEKVFLECVQDMDHENMFWYRQDPGLGLRLIYFSYDVKMKEKGDIPEGYSVSREKKERFSLILESASTNQTSMYLCASSLWSSNEQYFGPGTRLTVT.

V usage is TRBV11-2 and J usage is TRBJ1-2; TRBD1 is a possible D gene (5 bases). The CDR3 runs to 15 residues. The germline V gene has CDR1 SGHAT and CDR2 FQNNGV. V dropped 1 base and J dropped 0 bases, with 9 bases sitting between them. Here the CDR3 DNA reads TGTGCCAGCAGCTTAGGGGGGAGCACTAACTATGGCTACACCTTC. This translates into CASSLGGSTNYGYTF.

The sample holds a few counts of this clonotype. V usage is TRBV7-2 and J usage is TRBJ2-7, with D tentatively TRBD2 (5 bases). Germline V gives CDR1 SGHTA, CDR2 FQGNSA. The germline V and J ends were trimmed by 5 bases and 7 bases, with 12 bases remaining between them. This CDR3 has 12 residues. Written as DNA, the CDR3 is TGTGCCAGCAGCCCGGGCGGGTCTGAGCAGTACTTC. Translation: CASSPGGSEQYF.

This clonotype was detected many times. CDR3 loop: CASSPETTPYEQYF. CDR3 DNA: TGTGCCAGCAGTCCGGAGACTACCCCCTACGAGCAGTACTTC. The J gene is TRBJ2-7, the V gene TRBV27, with D possibly matching TRBD2 (5 bases). V was pared by 5 bases and J by 2 bases, with 13 bases between. Germline CDR1 MNHEY, CDR2 SMNVEV (reference sequence). The CDR3 runs 14 residues.

This clonotype was found a few times. The chain uses TRBV4-1 and TRBJ1-2; 8 positions agree with TRBD1. The J segment lost 2 bases and the V segment lost 6 bases, leaving 17 bases of the junction unmatched. The CDR3 totals 18 residues. The germline gives CDR1 MGHRA, CDR2 YSYEKL. The CDR3 reads CASRPRREDRVNNYGYTF. The CDR3, as DNA: TGCGCCAGCAGACCAAGAAGGGAGGACAGGGTGAACAACTATGGCTACACCTTC.

The genes are TRBV5-1 and TRBJ2-1; no clear D. Per germline, CDR1 SGHRS and CDR2 YFSETQ. The CDR3 has 14 residues. V lost 4 bases, J lost 6 bases, and 14 bases lay in between. CDR3 coding DNA: TGCGCCAGCAGCCTTTCTGGGCCCTCCAATGAGCAGTTCTTC. Translating it yields CASSLSGPSNEQFF.

This clonotype was found a few times. This chain joins TRBV7-2 and TRBJ2-3; D is unclear. V lost 3 bases, J lost 0 bases, and 10 bases lay in between. The CDR3 loop spans 15 amino acids. Per germline, CDR1 SGHTA and CDR2 FQGNSA. As DNA, the CDR3 is TGTGCCAGCAGCTTGGACCACACTAGCACAGATACGCAGTATTTT. Translated, it gives CASSLDHTSTDTQYF.

This clonotype was picked up many times. The chain joins TRBV29-1 to TRBJ1-2, with no clear D. Trimming took off 4 bases at V and 0 bases at J, with 3 bases between the two ends. The CDR3 contains 11 residues. Germline V gene sequence: CDR1 SQVTM, CDR2 ANQGSEA. In nucleotides, the CDR3 is TGCAGCGTTGGAGCTAACTATGGCTACACCTTC. This translates into CSVGANYGYTF.

This sequence joins TRBV10-3 and TRBJ2-2, with 11 bases that match TRBD1. Germline V gene sequence: CDR1 ENHRY, CDR2 SYGVKD. After removal of 9 bases from V and 6 bases from J, the junction contained 9 bases not matched to a gene. The length of the CDR3 is 15 residues. CDR3 protein: CAIPAGTGGAGELFF. CDR3 DNA: TGTGCCATTCCCGCCGGGACAGGGGGTGCCGGGGAGCTGTTTTTT.

The CDR3, as DNA: TGTGCCACCAGCGGCAACACCGGGGAGCTGTTTTTT. Translating gives CATSGNTGELFF. The chain is built from TRBV24-1 and TRBJ2-2, with D unresolved. This CDR3 is built from 12 residues. Germline values: CDR1 KGHDR, CDR2 SFDVKD. V dropped 7 bases and J dropped 2 bases, with 4 bases sitting between them.

In DNA, the CDR3 is TGTGCCAGCCCGTTAGGGGAGACCCAGTACTTC. Protein product: CASPLGETQYF. The chain recombines TRBV6-6 with TRBJ2-5; D is unresolved. The CDR3 consists of 11 residues. The germline V gene encodes CDR1 MNHNY and CDR2 SVGAGI (reference sequence). Trimming took off 8 bases at V and 5 bases at J, with 9 bases between the two ends.

The V and J genes are TRBV11-2 and TRBJ2-5; a possible D gene is TRBD2 (6 bases). The CDR3 sequence is 16 residues long. V lost 1 base to trimming and J lost 7 bases, with 19 bases between them. Germline CDR1 is SGHAT and CDR2 is FQNNGV. The CDR3 bases are TGTGCCAGCAGCTTAGTGGCTAGCGAGATATGGGGGACCCAGTACTTC. Amino acids: CASSLVASEIWGTQYF.

CDR3 amino acids: CATGLAGGPYTGELFF. CDR3 coding DNA: TGTGCCACCGGACTAGCGGGGGGGCCATACACCGGGGAGCTGTTTTTT. The chain links TRBV11-1 to TRBJ2-2, with TRBD2 matching 15 bases. The CDR3 sequence is 16 residues long. The J segment lost 3 bases and the V segment lost 10 bases, leaving 6 bases of the junction unmatched. The V gene's germline CDR1 is SGHAT and CDR2 FQDESV (reference sequence). The complete variable domain, with remaining parts taken from reference TRBV11-1 and TRBJ2-2, reads EAEVAQSPRYKITEKSQAVAFWCDPISGHATLYWYRQILGQGPELLVQFQDESVVDDSQLPKDRFSAERLKGVDSTLKIQPAELGDSAMYLCATGLAGGPYTGELFFGEGSRLTVL.

Concerning this clonotype itself: At one of its ends the junction is not consistent with the germline gene, which may arise from a read error. This chain links TRBV9 with TRBJ2-3; 12 bases agree with TRBD2. The CDR3 sequence is 17 residues long. CDR1 SGDLS and CDR2 YYNGEE come from the germline V gene. Here the CDR3 reads CASSVGRLAGALDTRYF. CDR3 nucleotide sequence: TGTGCCAGCAGCGTAGGCAGACTAGCGGGGGCCCTAGATACGCGGTATTTT. The whole variable domain, remainder taken from reference TRBV9 and TRBJ2-3, is DSGVTQTPKHLITATGQRVTLRCSPRSGDLSVYWYQQSLDQGLQFLIQYYNGEERAKGNILERFSAQQFPDLHSELNLSSLELGDSALYFCASSVGRLAGALDTRYFGPGTRLTVL.

The J gene is TRBJ1-1, the V gene TRBV20-1; 7 bases are shared with TRBD1. The CDR3 is 16 residues long. Germline lookup yields CDR1 DFQATT and CDR2 SNEGSKA (reference sequence). V lost 6 bases to trimming and J lost 2 bases; unmatched junction nucleotides: 15. The CDR3 DNA sequence: TGCAGTGCCCCTCTTCATTACAGGGGATTAAACACTGAAGCTTTCTTT. Residues: CSAPLHYRGLNTEAFF.

Worth noting for this clonotype: This clone may be a read error of a much larger clone one base away. The J gene is TRBJ2-3, the V gene TRBV20-1; 9 bases are shared with TRBD2. The CDR3 loop spans 15 amino acids. In germline, CDR1 is DFQATT, CDR2 SNEGSKA (reference sequence). The CDR3, as DNA: TGCAGGGCCTCGTGGGAAGCGGGGGGTTCGGATACGCAGTATTTT. The encoded protein is CRASWEAGGSDTQYF.

The J gene is TRBJ1-1, the V gene TRBV19; D call uncertain. Trimming cost V 5 bases and J 0 bases, with 16 bases left between them. The CDR3 is made up of 16 amino acids. Germline loops: CDR1 LNHDA, CDR2 SQIVND (reference sequence). CDR3 residues: CASSLAPVLMNTEAFF. CDR3 nucleotide sequence: TGTGCCAGTAGTTTGGCGCCCGTCCTAATGAACACTGAAGCTTTCTTT.

The chain couples TRBV3-1 to TRBJ2-5, with 9 bases fitting TRBD2. This CDR3 has 16 residues. The V gene's germline CDR1 is LGHDT and CDR2 YNNKEL (reference sequence). V was clipped by 0 bases and J by 5 bases; unmatched bases: 7. The CDR3 nucleotides are TGTGCCAGCAGCCAAGATGGCGGGGGGGCCTTTGAGACCCAGTACTTC. Translated, it gives CASSQDGGGAFETQYF.

CDR3 residues: CSASSGSLFYEQYF. The CDR3 coding sequence is TGCAGTGCGAGTAGCGGGAGCCTATTCTACGAGCAGTACTTC. J is TRBJ2-7 and V is TRBV20-1; 9 bases match TRBD2. The J segment lost 3 bases and the V segment lost 6 bases, leaving 9 bases of the junction unmatched. Germline V CDR1 and CDR2: DFQATT, SNEGSKA (reference sequence). The CDR3 contains 14 residues.

The V call is TRBV4-2, the J call TRBJ2-1; 8 positions agree with TRBD2. The germline V gene has CDR1 LGHNA and CDR2 YNFKEQ. The J segment lost 0 bases and the V segment lost 3 bases, leaving 7 bases of the junction unmatched. The CDR3 loop spans 17 amino acids. The CDR3 DNA reads as TGTGCCAGCAGCCACCTGACCGGGACTAGCTCCTACAATGAGCAGTTCTTC. Amino acid sequence: CASSHLTGTSSYNEQFF.

This clonotype was found a few times. The chain employs TRBV28 and TRBJ2-7; the D gene is possibly TRBD1 (6 bases). CDR1 is MDHEN and CDR2 is SYDVKM in the germline V gene. V lost 3 bases, J lost 0 bases, and 15 bases lay in between. The CDR3 spans 16 residues. CDR3 region: CASSFSPNRDSYEQYF. For the CDR3, the DNA is TGTGCCAGCAGTTTCTCTCCAAACAGGGACTCCTACGAGCAGTACTTC.

This clonotype was picked up a small number of times. The rearrangement links TRBV28 to TRBJ1-4, with D unclear. V was shortened by 5 bases and J by 6 bases, with 13 bases between the two germline ends. The CDR3 sequence is 14 residues long. The germline gives CDR1 MDHEN, CDR2 SYDVKM. CDR3 residues: CASSPRALDEKLFF. The CDR3 nucleotides read TGTGCCAGCAGTCCCCGGGCCCTCGATGAAAAACTGTTTTTT.